The clone carrying this T cell receptor beta chain has only one observation. Its antigen is unidentified. A much bigger clone sits one base away, suggesting this may be a read error. This sample is drawn from a study of T-cell memory formation after mild COVID-19. Study as a whole: The study found TCR clusters largely donor specific.

TCRdb re-called the 5' RACE reads through MiXCR, storing one row per CDR3 protein. The table includes roughly 130,000 distinct CDR3 sequences, approximately 5.9% detected once. Germline loops: CDR1 WSHSY, CDR2 SAAADI. The CDR3 sequence is 15 residues long. The V and J ends lost 3 bases and 4 bases, in that order; junction bases with no gene match: 5. Study-wide results and limits: Chiefly within CM and EM were the contracting CD4+ clones; CD8+ ones were within EMRA. Clones shrinking from day 15 to 85 showed even CD4/CD8 mixes; later expanders tilted CD4+. Memory cells collected pre-infection included some clones that later responded, suggesting cross-reactive memory joined.

The chain carries TRBV10-2 and TRBJ1-2, with TRBD1 matching 10 bases. Source material: PBMCs or a T cell subset sorted from them (not recorded which). The sequence came from an adult woman who had mild COVID-19 (a few samples of this study predate the infection). Cell type and time point are not known. The CDR3 sequence: CASSDGTGALYGYTF. CDR3 sequence (DNA): TGCGCCAGCAGTGATGGGACAGGGGCACTCTATGGCTACACCTTC.